This entry describes one TCR beta chain. The specificity of this receptor is unknown. Base qualities are not at hand, and no much larger clone is one base apart. TCRbeta CDR3 regions were amplified from genomic DNA by means of the immunoSEQ Assay, a bias-controlled multiplex PCR. Per the source publication's procedure: The number of nucleated cells in each sample was estimated by amplification of reference gene primers within the assay. To quantify the absolute abundance of each unique TCRbeta CDR3 rearrangement, sequence reads were collapsed and filtered. For each sample, productive Simpson clonality was calculated as the square root of Simpson's diversity index over productive rearrangements. Held by TCRdb, this immuneACCESS table contains in-frame sequences only and omits some clones. Under half of the omission traces to an unresolved V gene where checked; the cause of the rest is unknown. The DNA was the basis for D and trimming; V, J and clone size are from that table. The sample has about 140,000 clones on record, more than 60% of them singletons. The ten largest clones represent 9% of the sample.

The CDR3 has 16 amino acids, counting the end cysteine and phenylalanine. The sequence is cut down to CDR3 DNA, 48 bases in frame from base 1. Relative to germline, V is 6 bases shorter and J is 3 bases shorter, with 18 bases between their ends. Based on the germline V gene (reference sequence), the CDR1 and CDR2 sequences are MNHEY and SMNVEV. The source of the sample is a study of blood T cell repertoires in COVID-19 (dated by TCRdb to the early 2020s). Regarding the study in general: Collaborator samples came from the United States, Italy and Spain and covered acute and convalescent phases of COVID-19. The prospective study material was composed of cDNA or gDNA derived from T cells, B-cell-depleted T cells, or PBMCs. The samples were drawn from two sources: the first 160 participants of the ongoing ImmuneRACE study, and over 950 subjects contributed by 6 global collaborators. The repertoires were released in a freely available public database intended as a resource for research on the immune response to SARS-CoV-2. Sample metadata almost always included a de-identified subject ID, COVID-19 status, age in years and sex. HLA class I and class II types, where available, came from metadata supplied by the sample provider rather than from assay-based typing. The dataset comprised deeply sampled blood TCRbeta repertoires from subjects exposed to, actively infected with, or recovered from COVID-19.

Whole blood was collected in K2EDTA tubes by collaborating institutions according to the institutions' own protocols. For TCRbeta analysis, collaborators shipped samples as frozen whole blood, isolated PBMCs, or DNA extracted from either of those sample types. What the authors observed across the whole study: Clinical and demographic metadata were provided uncurated, with the amount varying by source and participant.

The sample was peripheral blood. Here the chain combines TRBV27 and TRBJ1-5; a weak D assignment points to TRBD1 (5 bases agree). This TCR derives from a woman aged 45-65 years with active or convalescent COVID-19. The nucleotides are TGTGCCAGCAGGCCCCACCAGGGCCCCCACAATCAGCCCCAGCATTTT. This encodes CASRPHQGPHNQPQHF.